This T cell receptor beta chain comes out of a study of beta chain features in type 1 diabetes. Looking at the study overall: Across all samples, some 110 million sorted cells were examined. Overall study results and limits: Cells carrying high TCR expression could end up over-represented when cDNA is sequenced. TCRB CDR3 length was moderately but significantly reduced in all four CD4+ subsets of Type 1 diabetes patients.

cDNA synthesis used the whole RNA isolate, giving expressed TCRB sequences. Profiling relied on immunoSEQ multiplex PCR, and the TCRdb table lists in-frame clones only, not all of them. The profile shows approximately 360,000 clones, roughly 12% of them singletons. This clone showed up just once. The antigen remains undetermined. On average, the one heparinised blood draw given by each donor was 90 to 150 mL. The CDR3 runs 15 residues. Trimming removed 2 bases from V and 5 bases from J; junction bases left unmatched: 8. Germline assignment: CDR1 MNHEY and CDR2 SVGAGI. The chain recombines TRBV6-5 with TRBJ2-7; 8 nucleotides agree with TRBD2. This clonotype was sampled from a woman between 18 and 29 years old with type 1 diabetes. Input material: naive CD4+ T cells from blood. The CDR3 DNA is TGTGCCAGCAGTTACGGTAGCGGGATTTGGGACGAGCAGTACTTC. It encodes CASSYGSGIWDEQYF.